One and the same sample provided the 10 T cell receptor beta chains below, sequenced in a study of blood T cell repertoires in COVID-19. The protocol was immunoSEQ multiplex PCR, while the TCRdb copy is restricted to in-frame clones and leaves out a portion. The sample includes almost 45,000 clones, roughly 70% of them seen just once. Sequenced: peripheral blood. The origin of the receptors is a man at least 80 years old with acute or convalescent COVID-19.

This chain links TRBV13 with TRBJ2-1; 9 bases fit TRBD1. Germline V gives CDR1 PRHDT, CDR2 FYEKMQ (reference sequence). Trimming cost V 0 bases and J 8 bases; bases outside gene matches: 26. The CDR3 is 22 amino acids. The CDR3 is CASSLGRGSRDRAPGRDYEQFF. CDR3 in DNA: TGTGCCAGCAGCTTAGGCCGAGGGTCTCGGGACAGGGCCCCGGGGAGGGACTATGAGCAGTTCTTC. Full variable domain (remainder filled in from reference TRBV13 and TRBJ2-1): AAGVIQSPRHLIKEKRETATLKCYPIPRHDTVYWYQQGPGQDPQFLISFYEKMQSDKGSIPDRFSAQQFSDYHSELNMSSLELGDSALYFCASSLGRGSRDRAPGRDYEQFFGPGTRLTVL.

The CDR3 DNA reads TGTGCCAGCAGTTTAAGCGGCTCCGGGACCGGGGAGCTGTTTTTT. Translation: CASSLSGSGTGELFF. J is TRBJ2-2 and V is TRBV28, with TRBD2 as a possible D gene (5 bases). There are 15 residues in the CDR3. Trimming removed 2 bases at V and 5 bases at J, with 12 bases between. Germline-derived CDR1 and CDR2 are MDHEN and SYDVKM.

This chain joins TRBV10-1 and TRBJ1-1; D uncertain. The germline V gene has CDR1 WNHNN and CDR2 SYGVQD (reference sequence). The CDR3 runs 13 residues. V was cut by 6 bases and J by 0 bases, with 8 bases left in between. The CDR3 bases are TGCGCCAGCAGGGCAACCTTGAACACTGAAGCTTTCTTT. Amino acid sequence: CASRATLNTEAFF.

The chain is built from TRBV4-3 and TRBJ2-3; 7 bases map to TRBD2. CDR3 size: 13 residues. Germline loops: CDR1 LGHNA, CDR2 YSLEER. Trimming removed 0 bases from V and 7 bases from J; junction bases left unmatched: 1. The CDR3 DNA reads TGCGCCAGCAGCCAAGAGGGAGGGAATACGCAGTATTTT. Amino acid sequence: CASSQEGGNTQYF.

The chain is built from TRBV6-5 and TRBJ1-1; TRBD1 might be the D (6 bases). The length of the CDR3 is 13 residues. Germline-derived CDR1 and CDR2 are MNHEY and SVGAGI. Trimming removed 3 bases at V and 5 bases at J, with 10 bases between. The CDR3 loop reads CASSYGGWTEAFF. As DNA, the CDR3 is TGTGCCAGCAGTTATGGGGGCTGGACTGAAGCTTTCTTT.

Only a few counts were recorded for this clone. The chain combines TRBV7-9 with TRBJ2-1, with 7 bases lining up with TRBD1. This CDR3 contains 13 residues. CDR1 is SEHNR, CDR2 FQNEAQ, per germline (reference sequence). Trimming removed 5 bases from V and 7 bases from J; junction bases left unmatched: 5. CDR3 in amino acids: CASSGRQGNEQFF. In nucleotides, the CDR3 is TGTGCCAGCAGCGGTCGACAGGGAAATGAGCAGTTCTTC.

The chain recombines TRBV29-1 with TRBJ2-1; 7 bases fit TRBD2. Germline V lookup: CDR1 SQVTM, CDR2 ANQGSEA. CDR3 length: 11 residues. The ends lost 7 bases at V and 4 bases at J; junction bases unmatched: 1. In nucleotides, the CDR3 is TGCAGCGCGCGGGGGTACAATGAGCAGTTCTTC. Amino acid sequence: CSARGYNEQFF.

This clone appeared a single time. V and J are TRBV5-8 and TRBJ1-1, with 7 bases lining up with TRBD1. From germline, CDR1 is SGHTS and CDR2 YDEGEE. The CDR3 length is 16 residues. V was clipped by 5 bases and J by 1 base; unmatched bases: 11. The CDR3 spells CASRPWVGTENTEAFF. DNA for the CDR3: TGTGCCAGCAGACCTTGGGTAGGGACAGAGAACACTGAAGCTTTCTTT. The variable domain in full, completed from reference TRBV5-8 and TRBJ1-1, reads EAGVTQSPTHLIKTRGQQATLRCSPISGHTSVYWYQQALGLGLQFLLWYDEGEERNRGNFPPRFSGRQFPNYSSELNVNALELEDSALYLCASRPWVGTENTEAFFGQGTRLTVV.

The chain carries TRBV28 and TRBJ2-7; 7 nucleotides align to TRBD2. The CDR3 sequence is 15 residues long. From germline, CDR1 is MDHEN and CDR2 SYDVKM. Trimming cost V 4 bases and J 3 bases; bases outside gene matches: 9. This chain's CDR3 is CASSSPGTTIYEQYF. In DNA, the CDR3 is TGTGCCAGCAGTTCCCCCGGGACTACCATCTACGAGCAGTACTTC.

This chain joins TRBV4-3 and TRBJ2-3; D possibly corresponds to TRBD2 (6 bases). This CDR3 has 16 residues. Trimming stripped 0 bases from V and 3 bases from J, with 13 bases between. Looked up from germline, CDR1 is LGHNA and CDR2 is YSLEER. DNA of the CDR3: TGCGCCAGCAGCCAAGATTACGGGGGTCGTACAGATACGCAGTATTTT. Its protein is CASSQDYGGRTDTQYF.